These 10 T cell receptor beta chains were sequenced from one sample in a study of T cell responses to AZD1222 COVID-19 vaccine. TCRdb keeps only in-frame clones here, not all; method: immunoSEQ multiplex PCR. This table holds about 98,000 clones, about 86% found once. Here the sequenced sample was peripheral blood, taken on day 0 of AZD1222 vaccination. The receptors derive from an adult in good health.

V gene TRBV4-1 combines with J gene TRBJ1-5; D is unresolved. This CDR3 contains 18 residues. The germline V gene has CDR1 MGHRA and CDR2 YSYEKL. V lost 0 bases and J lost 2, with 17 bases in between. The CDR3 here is CASSQEGPPSFGNQPQHF. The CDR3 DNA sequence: TGCGCCAGCAGCCAAGAAGGGCCTCCTAGTTTTGGCAATCAGCCCCAGCATTTT.

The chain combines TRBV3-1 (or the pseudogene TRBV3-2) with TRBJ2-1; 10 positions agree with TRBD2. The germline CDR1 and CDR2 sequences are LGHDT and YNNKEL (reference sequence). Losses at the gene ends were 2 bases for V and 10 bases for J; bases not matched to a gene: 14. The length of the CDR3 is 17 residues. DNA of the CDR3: TGTGCCAGCAGCCAAAGTCGGTTAGGGCTAGCGGGAGTCGAGCAGTTCTTC. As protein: CASSQSRLGLAGVEQFF.

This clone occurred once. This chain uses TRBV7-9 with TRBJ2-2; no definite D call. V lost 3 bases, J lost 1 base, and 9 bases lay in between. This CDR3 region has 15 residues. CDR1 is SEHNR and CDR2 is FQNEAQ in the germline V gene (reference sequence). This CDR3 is CASSFLSGNTGELFF. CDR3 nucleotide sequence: TGTGCCAGCAGCTTTCTTTCGGGGAACACCGGGGAGCTGTTTTTT.

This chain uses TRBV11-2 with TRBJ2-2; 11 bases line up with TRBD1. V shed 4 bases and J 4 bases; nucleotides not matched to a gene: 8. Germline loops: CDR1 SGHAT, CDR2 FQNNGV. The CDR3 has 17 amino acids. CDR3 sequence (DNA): TGTGCCAGCAGCTCCTGGGTCGGGACAGGGGGCACCGGGGAGCTGTTTTTT. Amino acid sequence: CASSSWVGTGGTGELFF.

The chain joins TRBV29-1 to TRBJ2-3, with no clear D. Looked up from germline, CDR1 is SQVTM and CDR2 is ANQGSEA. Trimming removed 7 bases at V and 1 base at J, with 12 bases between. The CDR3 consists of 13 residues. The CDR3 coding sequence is TGCAGCGGGAACCGTTTCGGCACAGATACGCAGTATTTT. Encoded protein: CSGNRFGTDTQYF.

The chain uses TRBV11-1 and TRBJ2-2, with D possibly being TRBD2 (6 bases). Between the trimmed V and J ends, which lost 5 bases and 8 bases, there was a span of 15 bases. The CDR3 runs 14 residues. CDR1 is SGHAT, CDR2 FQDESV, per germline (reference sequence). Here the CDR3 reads CASSDTLGGGELFF. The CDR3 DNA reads TGTGCCAGCAGCGATACGTTGGGGGGAGGGGAGCTGTTTTTT. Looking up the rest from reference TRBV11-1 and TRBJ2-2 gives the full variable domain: EAEVAQSPRYKITEKSQAVAFWCDPISGHATLYWYRQILGQGPELLVQFQDESVVDDSQLPKDRFSAERLKGVDSTLKIQPAELGDSAMYLCASSDTLGGGELFFGEGSRLTVL.

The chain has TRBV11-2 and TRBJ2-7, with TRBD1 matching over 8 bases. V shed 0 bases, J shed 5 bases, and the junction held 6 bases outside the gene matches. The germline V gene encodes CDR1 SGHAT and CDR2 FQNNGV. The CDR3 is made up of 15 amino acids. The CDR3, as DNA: TGTGCCAGCAGCTTAGAGGTAGGACAGGGAAACGAGCAGTACTTC. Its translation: CASSLEVGQGNEQYF.

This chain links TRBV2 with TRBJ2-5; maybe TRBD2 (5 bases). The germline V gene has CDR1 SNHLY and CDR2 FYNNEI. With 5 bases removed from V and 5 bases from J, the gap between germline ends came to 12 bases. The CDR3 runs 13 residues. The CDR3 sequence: CASSPRQRETQYF. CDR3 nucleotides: TGTGCCAGCAGTCCCCGCCAGCGGGAGACCCAGTACTTC.

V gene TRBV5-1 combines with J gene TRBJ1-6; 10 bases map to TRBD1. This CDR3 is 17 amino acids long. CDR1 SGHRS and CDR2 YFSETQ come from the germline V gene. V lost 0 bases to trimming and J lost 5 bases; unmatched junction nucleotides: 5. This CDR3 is CASSLGDRGTNNSPLHF. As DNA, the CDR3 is TGCGCCAGCAGCTTGGGGGACAGGGGCACTAATAATTCACCCCTCCACTTT.

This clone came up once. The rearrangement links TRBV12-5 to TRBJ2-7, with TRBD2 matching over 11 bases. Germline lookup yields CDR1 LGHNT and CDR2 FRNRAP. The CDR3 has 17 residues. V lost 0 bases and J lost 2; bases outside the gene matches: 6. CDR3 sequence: CASGLVRTSGGTYEQYF. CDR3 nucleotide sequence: TGTGCTAGTGGTTTGGTACGAACTAGCGGGGGTACCTACGAGCAGTACTTC.